The 24 T cell receptor beta chains below were found in one sample sequenced in a study of T cell repertoires in cytomegalovirus infection. TCRdb recomputed calls from the reads with MiXCR, one row per CDR3 protein. The sample records 450,000 to 650,000 distinct CDR3 sequences, around 27% being singletons. Sequenced sample: PBMCs. The receptor set was obtained from a human donor in good health (CMV status not recorded). Some clones in this sample may be carry-over from other donors' samples.

The V gene is TRBV4-1, the J gene TRBJ2-1; 8 bases line up with TRBD2. Germline-derived CDR1 and CDR2 are MGHRA and YSYEKL. Germline trimming cut 0 bases from V and 4 bases from J; bases unmatched to any gene: 5. The CDR3 extends over 16 amino acids. CDR3 sequence: CASSQDPGGGYNEQFF. In DNA form, the CDR3 reads TGCGCCAGCAGCCAAGACCCGGGAGGGGGTTACAATGAGCAGTTCTTC.

The chain is built from TRBV7-2 and TRBJ1-5; D call uncertain. From germline, CDR1 is SGHTA and CDR2 FQGNSA. CDR3 size: 14 residues. Trimming left V 5 bases short and J 5 bases short, with 13 bases between. This chain's CDR3 is CASSPSWSDQPQHF. The CDR3 DNA reads TGTGCCAGCAGCCCCTCATGGTCTGATCAGCCCCAGCATTTT.

This clonotype has just a few counts. The chain carries TRBV20-1 and TRBJ2-1; D may be TRBD2 (5 bases). The germline V gene has CDR1 DFQATT and CDR2 SNEGSKA (reference sequence). The V and J ends lost 6 bases and 2 bases respectively, with 8 bases between them. This CDR3 has 12 amino acids. CDR3 residues: CSATGTYNEQFF. Here the CDR3 DNA reads TGCAGTGCAACCGGGACCTACAATGAGCAGTTCTTC.

The chain carries TRBV19 and TRBJ1-2; possible D gene TRBD1, 6 bases. The CDR3 has 17 residues. CDR1 is LNHDA and CDR2 is SQIVND in the germline V gene (reference sequence). V lost 7 bases, J lost 1 base, and 22 bases lay in between. CDR3: CASKPNREAGSNYGYTF. Written as DNA, the CDR3 is TGTGCCAGTAAACCCAACAGGGAGGCCGGTAGTAACTATGGCTACACCTTC.

The chain combines TRBV7-9 with TRBJ2-1, with 11 bases aligning to TRBD2. The J segment lost 10 bases and the V segment lost 1 base, leaving 18 bases of the junction unmatched. The CDR3 is made up of 19 amino acids. In germline, CDR1 is SEHNR, CDR2 FQNEAQ (reference sequence). This CDR3 is CASSLVGTSGTLSRVEQFF. The DNA for the CDR3 is TGTGCCAGCAGCTTAGTAGGGACTAGCGGAACTCTGTCTCGGGTGGAGCAGTTCTTC.

This clonotype was counted at least ten times. The CDR3 DNA is TGTGCCAGCAGCCCGGGACTAGGAGGTGAGCAGTTCTTC. It is translated as CASSPGLGGEQFF. The gene calls are TRBV11-2 and TRBJ2-1; 8 bases map to TRBD2. The junction had 6 bases not matched to a gene; V was cut back by 5 bases and J by 9 bases. The CDR3 is made up of 13 amino acids. Germline V gene data show CDR1 as SGHAT and CDR2 as FQNNGV.

V gene TRBV12-3 or TRBV12-4 combines with J gene TRBJ2-6; either TRBD1 or TRBD2 may supply D (5 bases each). This CDR3 region has 18 residues. The V gene lost 7 bases and the J gene lost 0 bases, with 19 bases spanning the gap. The DNA of the CDR3 is TGTGCCAGCATCCCTTACGAGGGGTTAAGCTCTGGGGCCAACGTCCTGACTTTC. This codes for CASIPYEGLSSGANVLTF.

There are many counts of this clonotype. The genes are TRBV7-2 and TRBJ1-5, with 7 bases fitting TRBD1. The junction had 4 bases not matched to a gene; V was cut back by 2 bases and J by 3 bases. Looked up from germline, CDR1 is SGHTA and CDR2 is FQGNSA. This CDR3 region has 15 residues. CDR3 nucleotides: TGTGCCAGCAGCTTACAGACAGGGACCAATCAGCCCCAGCATTTT. Translated, it gives CASSLQTGTNQPQHF.

The chain recombines TRBV20-1 with TRBJ2-1, with TRBD2 matching 9 bases. The CDR3 has 14 amino acids. Germline V gene sequence: CDR1 DFQATT, CDR2 SNEGSKA (reference sequence). The DNA for the CDR3 is TGCAGCGGGGATAGCGGGAGAGTCTACAATGAGCAGTTCTTC. Its translation: CSGDSGRVYNEQFF.

In DNA, the CDR3 is TGTGCCAGCAGCTTAGTTCCAGGGGAGCAGCCCCAGCATTTT. It is translated as CASSLVPGEQPQHF. V usage is TRBV7-2 and J usage is TRBJ1-5; tentatively, D is TRBD1 (6 bases). The CDR3 runs to 14 residues. The V end was cut by 1 base, the J end by 7 bases, with 11 bases between. Germline CDR1 and CDR2: SGHTA and FQGNSA.

This clonotype was observed a few times. The chain couples TRBV7-2 to TRBJ2-7; no firm D call. CDR3 length: 13 amino acids. V lost 4 bases and J lost 5, with 12 bases in between. The V gene's germline CDR1 is SGHTA and CDR2 FQGNSA. The DNA of the CDR3 is TGTGCCAGCAGCTCTACACATCTCCACGAGCAGTACGTC. Its translation is CASSSTHLHEQYV.

This clonotype showed up just a few times. This chain connects TRBV11-3 to TRBJ2-5, with TRBD2 as a possible D gene (6 bases). CDR3 length: 15 residues. Between the trimmed V and J ends, which lost 5 bases and 5 bases, there was a span of 18 bases. Per the germline V gene, CDR1 is SGHNT and CDR2 is YENEEA. CDR3 sequence: CASSQGLTIEETQYF. The DNA for the CDR3 is TGTGCCAGCAGCCAGGGACTGACAATTGAGGAGACCCAGTACTTC.

This clonotype appeared a few times. V gene TRBV6-5 combines with J gene TRBJ1-1; possibly TRBD1 for D (5 bases). Trimming left V 4 bases short and J 1 base short, with 19 bases between. Germline V CDR1 and CDR2: MNHEY, SVGAGI. This CDR3 has 17 residues. The CDR3 nucleotides are TGTGCCAGCAGTTCTTTCCCCGGGACTCATGCGAACACTGAAGCTTTCTTT. The encoded protein is CASSSFPGTHANTEAFF.

A few counts support this clonotype. The genes are TRBV30 and TRBJ2-5; 9 bases fit TRBD1. This CDR3 spans 15 amino acids. Per the germline V gene, CDR1 is GTSNPN and CDR2 is SVGIG (reference sequence). The V and J ends lost 2 bases and 3 bases, in that order; junction bases with no gene match: 7. The CDR3 DNA is TGTGCCTGGAGTAGGGACAGGGTGGGCGAAGAGACCCAGTACTTC. Its protein is CAWSRDRVGEETQYF.

The V gene is TRBV18, the J gene TRBJ2-5, with TRBD1 matching over 9 bases. The V gene end was trimmed by 3 bases and the J gene end by 5 bases; junction bases not matched to a gene: 7. The CDR3 is 15 amino acids. Per the germline V gene, CDR1 is KGHSH and CDR2 is LQKENI. The CDR3 protein is CASSPIQGAQETQYF. The CDR3 DNA reads TGTGCCAGCTCACCTATACAGGGGGCGCAGGAGACCCAGTACTTC.

This clonotype was seen many times. The chain joins TRBV7-6 to TRBJ2-3; TRBD1 is a possible D gene (6 bases). This CDR3 comprises 18 residues. Looked up from germline, CDR1 is SGHVS and CDR2 is FNYEAQ. Trimming cost V 5 bases and J 2 bases, with 23 bases left between them. CDR3 in DNA: TGTGCCAGCAGCACAGGGTTTCAAACGGAGCATACCACAGATACGCAGTATTTT. It is translated as CASSTGFQTEHTTDTQYF.

The rearrangement links TRBV20-1 to TRBJ2-7, with D possibly matching TRBD2 (5 bases). Per the germline V gene, CDR1 is DFQATT and CDR2 is SNEGSKA (reference sequence). There are 11 residues in the CDR3. V gave up 4 bases and J gave up 10 bases, with 14 bases separating them. The CDR3 region is CSATEDLSQYF. As DNA, the CDR3 is TGCAGTGCTACGGAGGATTTGTCACAGTACTTC.

The rearrangement uses TRBV20-1 and TRBJ2-5; 15 nucleotides match TRBD2. Trimming took 1 base from V and 4 from J; bases not matched to a gene: 7. Germline assignment: CDR1 DFQATT and CDR2 SNEGSKA (reference sequence). This CDR3 is built from 17 residues. The chain's CDR3 is CSARARTSGRAGETQYF. For the CDR3, the DNA is TGCAGTGCTAGAGCGAGGACTAGCGGGAGGGCCGGAGAGACCCAGTACTTC.

This clonotype was seen at least ten times. The rearrangement uses TRBV7-8 and TRBJ2-7, with D maybe TRBD1 (6 bases). The length of the CDR3 is 15 residues. V was trimmed by 1 base and J by 2 bases, leaving 12 bases between them. Germline V gene data show CDR1 as SGHVS and CDR2 as FQNEAQ. The CDR3 DNA follows: TGTGCCAGCAGCTTAGGACAGGCCTCCCCCTACGAGCAGTACGTC. Protein: CASSLGQASPYEQYV.

This clonotype occurred a few times. This sequence joins TRBV7-2 and TRBJ1-5, with D possibly matching TRBD1 (5 bases). Trimming took off 1 base at V and 5 bases at J, with 12 bases between the two ends. The CDR3 runs to 15 residues. Per germline, CDR1 SGHTA and CDR2 FQGNSA. The CDR3 sequence: CASSLVSSGDQPQHF. In nucleotides, the CDR3 is TGTGCCAGCAGCTTAGTTTCCTCGGGGGATCAGCCCCAGCATTTT.

This clonotype was seen only a few times. This rearrangement joins TRBV12-3 or TRBV12-4 to TRBJ1-2, with TRBD1 matching over 10 bases. CDR3 length: 17 residues. Trimming at V came to 0 bases and at J to 4 bases, leaving 8 bases not matched to a gene. The CDR3 region has the DNA TGTGCCAGCAGTTTAGCGCTGGGACAGGGGTCTGGCTATGGCTACACCTTC. Its protein is CASSLALGQGSGYGYTF.

This clonotype was observed a few times. The chain couples TRBV5-6 to TRBJ2-5; no reliable D call. Between the trimmed V and J ends, which lost 5 bases and 1 base, there was a span of 12 bases. Germline-derived CDR1 and CDR2 are SGHDT and YYEEEE. The CDR3 covers 14 residues. This CDR3 is CASSPPTAQETQYF. Here the CDR3 DNA reads TGTGCCAGCAGTCCCCCGACGGCCCAAGAGACCCAGTACTTC.

In its sample, this clonotype was seen many times. Here the CDR3 reads CASRPRLAGMYEQYV. The CDR3 region has the DNA TGTGCCAGCAGACCTCGACTAGCGGGAATGTACGAGCAGTACGTC. The chain links TRBV7-8 to TRBJ2-7; 11 bases are shared with TRBD2. With 6 bases clipped from V and 4 bases from J, the junction kept 8 bases outside the gene matches. This CDR3 contains 15 residues. Germline V gives CDR1 SGHVS, CDR2 FQNEAQ.

The V and J genes are TRBV19 and TRBJ2-3, with TRBD2 matching over 7 bases. Trimming cost V 5 bases and J 4 bases; bases outside gene matches: 3. CDR3 length equals 13 residues. From germline, CDR1 is LNHDA and CDR2 SQIVND (reference sequence). CDR3 nucleotides: TGTGCCAGTAGTGCGGGAGTATCAGATACGCAGTATTTT. Protein: CASSAGVSDTQYF.